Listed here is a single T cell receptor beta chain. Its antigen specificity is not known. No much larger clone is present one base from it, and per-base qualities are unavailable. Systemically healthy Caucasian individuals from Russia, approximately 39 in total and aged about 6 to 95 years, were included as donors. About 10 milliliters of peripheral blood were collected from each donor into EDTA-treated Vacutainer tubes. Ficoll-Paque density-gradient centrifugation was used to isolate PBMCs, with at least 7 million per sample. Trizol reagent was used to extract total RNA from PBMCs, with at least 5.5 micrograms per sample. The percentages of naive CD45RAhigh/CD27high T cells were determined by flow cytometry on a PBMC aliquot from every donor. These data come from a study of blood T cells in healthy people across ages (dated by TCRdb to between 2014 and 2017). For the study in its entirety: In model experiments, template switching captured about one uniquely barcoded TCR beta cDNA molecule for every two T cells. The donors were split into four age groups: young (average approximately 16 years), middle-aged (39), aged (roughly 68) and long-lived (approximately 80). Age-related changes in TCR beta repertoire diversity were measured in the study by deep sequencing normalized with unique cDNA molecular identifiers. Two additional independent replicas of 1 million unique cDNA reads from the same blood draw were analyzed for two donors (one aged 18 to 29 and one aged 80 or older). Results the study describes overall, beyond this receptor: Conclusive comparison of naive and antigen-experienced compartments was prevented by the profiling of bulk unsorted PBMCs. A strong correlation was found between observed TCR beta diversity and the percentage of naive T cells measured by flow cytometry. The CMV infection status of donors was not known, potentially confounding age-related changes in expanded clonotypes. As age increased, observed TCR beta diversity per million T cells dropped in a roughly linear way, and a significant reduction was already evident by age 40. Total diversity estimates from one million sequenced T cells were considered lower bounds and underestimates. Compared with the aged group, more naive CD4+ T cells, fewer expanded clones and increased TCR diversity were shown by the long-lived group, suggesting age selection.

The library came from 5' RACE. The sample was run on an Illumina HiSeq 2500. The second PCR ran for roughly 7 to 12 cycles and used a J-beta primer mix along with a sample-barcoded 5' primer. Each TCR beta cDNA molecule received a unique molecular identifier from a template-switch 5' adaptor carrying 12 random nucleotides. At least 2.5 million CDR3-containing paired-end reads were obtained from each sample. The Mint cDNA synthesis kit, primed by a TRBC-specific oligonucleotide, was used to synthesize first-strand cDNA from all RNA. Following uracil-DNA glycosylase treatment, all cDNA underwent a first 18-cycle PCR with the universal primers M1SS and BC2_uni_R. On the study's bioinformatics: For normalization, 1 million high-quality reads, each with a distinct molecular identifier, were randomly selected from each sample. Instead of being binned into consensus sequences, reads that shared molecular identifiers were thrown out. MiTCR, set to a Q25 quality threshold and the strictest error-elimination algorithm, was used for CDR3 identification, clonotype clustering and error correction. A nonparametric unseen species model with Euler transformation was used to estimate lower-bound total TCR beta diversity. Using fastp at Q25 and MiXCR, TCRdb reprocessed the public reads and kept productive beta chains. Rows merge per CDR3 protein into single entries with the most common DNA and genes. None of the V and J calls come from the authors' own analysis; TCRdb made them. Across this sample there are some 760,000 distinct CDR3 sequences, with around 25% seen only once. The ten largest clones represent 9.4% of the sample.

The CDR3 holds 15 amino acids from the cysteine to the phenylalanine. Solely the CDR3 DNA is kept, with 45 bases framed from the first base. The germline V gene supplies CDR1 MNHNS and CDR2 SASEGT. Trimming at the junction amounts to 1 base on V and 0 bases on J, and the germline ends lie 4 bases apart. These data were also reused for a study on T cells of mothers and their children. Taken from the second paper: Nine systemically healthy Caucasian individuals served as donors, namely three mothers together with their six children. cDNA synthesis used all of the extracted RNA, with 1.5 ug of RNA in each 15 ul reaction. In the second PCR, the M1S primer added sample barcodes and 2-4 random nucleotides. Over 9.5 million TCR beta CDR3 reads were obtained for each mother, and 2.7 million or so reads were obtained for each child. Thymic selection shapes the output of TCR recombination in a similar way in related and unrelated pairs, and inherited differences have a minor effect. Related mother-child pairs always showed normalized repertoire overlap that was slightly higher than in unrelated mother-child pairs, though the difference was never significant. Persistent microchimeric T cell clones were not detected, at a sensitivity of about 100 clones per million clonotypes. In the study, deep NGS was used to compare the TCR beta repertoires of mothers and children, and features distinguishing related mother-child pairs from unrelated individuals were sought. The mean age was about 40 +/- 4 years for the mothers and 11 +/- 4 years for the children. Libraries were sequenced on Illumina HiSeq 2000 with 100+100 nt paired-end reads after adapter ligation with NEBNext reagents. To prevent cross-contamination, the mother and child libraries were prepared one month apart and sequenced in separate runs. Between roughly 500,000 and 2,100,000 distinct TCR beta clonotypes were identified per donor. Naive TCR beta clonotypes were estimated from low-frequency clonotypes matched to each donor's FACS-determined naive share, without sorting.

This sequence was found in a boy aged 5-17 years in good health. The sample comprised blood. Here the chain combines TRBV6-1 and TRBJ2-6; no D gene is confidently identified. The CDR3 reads CASSEGNSGANVLTF. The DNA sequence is TGTGCCAGCAGTGAAGGGAACTCTGGGGCCAACGTCCTGACTTTC.